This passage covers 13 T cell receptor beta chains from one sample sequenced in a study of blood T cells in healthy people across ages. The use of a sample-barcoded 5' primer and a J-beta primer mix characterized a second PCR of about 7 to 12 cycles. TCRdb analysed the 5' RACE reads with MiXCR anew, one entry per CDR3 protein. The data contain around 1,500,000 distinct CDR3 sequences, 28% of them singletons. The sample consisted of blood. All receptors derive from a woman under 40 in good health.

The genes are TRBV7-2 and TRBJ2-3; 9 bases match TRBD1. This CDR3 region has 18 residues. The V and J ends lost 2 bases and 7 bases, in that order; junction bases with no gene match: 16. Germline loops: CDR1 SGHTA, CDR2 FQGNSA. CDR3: CASSLRPPGQGRTNTQYF. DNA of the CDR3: TGTGCCAGCAGCTTAAGGCCCCCCGGACAGGGGAGAACAAATACGCAGTATTTT.

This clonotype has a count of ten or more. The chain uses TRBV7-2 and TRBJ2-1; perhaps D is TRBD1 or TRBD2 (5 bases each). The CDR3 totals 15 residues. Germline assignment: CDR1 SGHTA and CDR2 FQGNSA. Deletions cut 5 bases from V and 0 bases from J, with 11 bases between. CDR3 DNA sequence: TGTGCCAGCAGCCTCGGGACCGCCTCCTACAATGAGCAGTTCTTC. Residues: CASSLGTASYNEQFF. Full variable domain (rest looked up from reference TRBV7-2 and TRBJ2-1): GAGVSQSPSNKVTEKGKDVELRCDPISGHTALYWYRQSLGQGLEFLIYFQGNSAPDKSGLPSDRFSAERTGGSVSTLTIQRTQQEDSAVYLCASSLGTASYNEQFFGPGTRLTVL.

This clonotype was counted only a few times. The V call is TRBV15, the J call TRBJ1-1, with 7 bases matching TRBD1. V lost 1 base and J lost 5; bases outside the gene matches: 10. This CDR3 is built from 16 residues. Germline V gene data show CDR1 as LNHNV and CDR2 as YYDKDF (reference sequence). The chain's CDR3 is CATSRGTKQGKTEAFF. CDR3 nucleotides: TGTGCCACCAGCAGAGGGACTAAACAGGGGAAGACTGAAGCTTTCTTT.

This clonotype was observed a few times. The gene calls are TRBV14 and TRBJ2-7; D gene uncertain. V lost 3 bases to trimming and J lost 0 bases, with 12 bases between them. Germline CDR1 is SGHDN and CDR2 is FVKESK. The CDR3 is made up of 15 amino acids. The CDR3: CASSHWAATSYEQYF. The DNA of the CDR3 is TGTGCCAGCAGCCACTGGGCAGCTACCTCCTACGAGCAGTACTTC.

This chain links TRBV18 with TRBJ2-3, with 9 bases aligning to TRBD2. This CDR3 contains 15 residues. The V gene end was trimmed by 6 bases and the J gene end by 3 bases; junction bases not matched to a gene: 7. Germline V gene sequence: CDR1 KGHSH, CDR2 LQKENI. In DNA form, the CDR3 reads TGTGCCAGCTCTCCGGGACTAGCAGAGACAGATACGCAGTATTTT. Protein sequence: CASSPGLAETDTQYF.

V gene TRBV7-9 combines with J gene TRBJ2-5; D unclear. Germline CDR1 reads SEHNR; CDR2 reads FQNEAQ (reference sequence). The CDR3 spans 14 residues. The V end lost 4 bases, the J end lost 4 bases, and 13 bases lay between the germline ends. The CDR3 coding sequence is TGTGCCAGCAGCTCATACGAACTATTAGAGACCCAGTACTTC. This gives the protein CASSSYELLETQYF. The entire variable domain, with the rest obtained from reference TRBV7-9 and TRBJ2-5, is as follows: DTGVSQNPRHKITKRGQNVTFRCDPISEHNRLYWYRQTLGQGPEFLTYFQNEAQLEKSRLLSDRFSAERPKGSFSTLEIQRTEQGDSAMYLCASSSYELLETQYFGPGTRLLVL.

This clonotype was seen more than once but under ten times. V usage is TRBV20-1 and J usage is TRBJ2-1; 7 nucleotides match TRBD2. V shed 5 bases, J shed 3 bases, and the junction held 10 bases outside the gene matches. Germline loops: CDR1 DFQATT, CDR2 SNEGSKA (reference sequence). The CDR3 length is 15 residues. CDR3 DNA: TGCAGTGCTTGTACGGGGGGTCTTTTCTACAATGAGCAGTTCTTC. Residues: CSACTGGLFYNEQFF.

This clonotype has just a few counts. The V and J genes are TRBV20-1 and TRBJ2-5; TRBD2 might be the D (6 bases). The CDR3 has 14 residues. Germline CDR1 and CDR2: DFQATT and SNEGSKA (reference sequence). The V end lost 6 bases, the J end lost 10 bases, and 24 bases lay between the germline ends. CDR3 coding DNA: TGCAGTGCCAAGAAGCGTAGCGGCCGAGAGGGCCAGTACTTC. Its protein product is CSAKKRSGREGQYF.

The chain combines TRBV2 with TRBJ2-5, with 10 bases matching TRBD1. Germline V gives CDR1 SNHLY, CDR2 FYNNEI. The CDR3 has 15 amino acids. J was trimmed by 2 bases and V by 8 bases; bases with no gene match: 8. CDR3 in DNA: TGTGCCAGCGGCCCGGGACAGGGGAGGCAAGAGACCCAGTACTTC. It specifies CASGPGQGRQETQYF.

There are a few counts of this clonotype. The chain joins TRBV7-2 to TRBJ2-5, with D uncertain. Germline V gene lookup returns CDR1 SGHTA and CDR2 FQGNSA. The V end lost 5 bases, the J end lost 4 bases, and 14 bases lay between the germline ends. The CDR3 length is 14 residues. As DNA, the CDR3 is TGTGCCAGCAGCCAAAGGCAGTTTCGAGAGACCCAGTACTTC. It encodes CASSQRQFRETQYF.

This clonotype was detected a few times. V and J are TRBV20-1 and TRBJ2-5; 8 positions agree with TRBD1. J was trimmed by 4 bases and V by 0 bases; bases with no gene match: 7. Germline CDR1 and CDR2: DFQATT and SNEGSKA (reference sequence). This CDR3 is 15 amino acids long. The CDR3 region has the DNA TGCAGTGCTAGAGATCGCGCAGGGGGCTTAGAGACCCAGTACTTC. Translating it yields CSARDRAGGLETQYF.

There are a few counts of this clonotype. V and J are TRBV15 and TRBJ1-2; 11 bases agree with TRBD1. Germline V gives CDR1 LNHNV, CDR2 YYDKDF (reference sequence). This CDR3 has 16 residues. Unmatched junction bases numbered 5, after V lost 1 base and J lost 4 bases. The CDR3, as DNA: TGTGCCACCAGCAGAGGGACAGGGGGCGGAAGCTATGGCTACACCTTC. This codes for CATSRGTGGGSYGYTF.

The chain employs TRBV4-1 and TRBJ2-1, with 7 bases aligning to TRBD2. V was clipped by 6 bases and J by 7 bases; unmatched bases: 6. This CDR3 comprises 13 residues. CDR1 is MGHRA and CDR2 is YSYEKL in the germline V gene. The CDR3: CASRGGNTNEQFF. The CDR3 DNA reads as TGCGCCAGCAGGGGGGGGAATACTAATGAGCAGTTCTTC.